The 23 T cell receptor beta chains below come from one sample, sequenced in a study of tumor-infiltrating lymphocytes in primary liver carcinoma. Production of TCR beta cDNA used 400 to 600 ng total RNA together with a constant-region primer. The TCR beta library was amplified through three nested multiplex PCR rounds in a modified ARM-PCR procedure. The first two PCR rounds, approximately 11 cycles each, used TRBV1-TRBV30 forward primers and a C-beta reverse primer. One entry per CDR3 protein results from TCRdb running MiXCR on the multiplex PCR reads. The data hold 320,000 or so distinct CDR3 sequences, with about 60% observed a single time. Germline DNA was also extracted, and blood RNA derived from unsorted whole blood. Input material: peripheral blood. These receptors were taken from a man in his forties with primary liver carcinoma and hepatitis B virus infection.

Concerning this clonotype itself: A read error may be the cause here, since a much bigger clone is one base away. This chain connects TRBV5-6 to TRBJ2-1; D gene ambiguous. CDR1 and CDR2 from the germline V gene are SGHDT and YYEEEE. There are 17 residues in the CDR3. Trimming removed 7 bases at V and 3 bases at J, with 23 bases between. The CDR3 DNA sequence: TGTGCCAGCGGCGACCCAGCCCAGGAAATAATCTACAATGAGCAGTTCTTC. Translation gives CASGDPAQEIIYNEQFF.

Worth noting for this clonotype: With a much larger clone just one base away, this may be a read error. This chain connects TRBV6-5 to TRBJ1-5; D is unclear. V was shortened by 11 bases and J by 3 bases, with 17 bases between the two germline ends. The CDR3 spans 14 residues. Germline assignment: CDR1 MNHEY and CDR2 SVGAGI. CDR3 sequence reads: CASSPGQTNQPQHF. DNA for the CDR3: TGTGCCTCCTCCCCCGGGCAAACCAATCAGCCCCAGCATTTT.

This clonotype came up many times. The chain joins TRBV11-1 to TRBJ2-5; 9 nucleotides agree with TRBD1. Germline V gene sequence: CDR1 SGHAT, CDR2 FQDESV (reference sequence). V lost 3 bases, J lost 0 bases, and 8 bases stayed unmatched. CDR3 length equals 17 residues. CDR3 bases: TGTGCCAGCAGCTTGATCCTGGGACAGGGAGACCAAGAGACCCAGTACTTC. Translated: CASSLILGQGDQETQYF.

Concerning this clonotype: At one of its ends the junction is not consistent with the germline gene, which may arise from a read error. The rearrangement links TRBV24-1 to TRBJ2-2; 15 nucleotides align to TRBD2. This CDR3 is built from 18 residues. Germline V gene sequence: CDR1 KGHDR, CDR2 SFDVKD. CDR3 sequence: CATSDGLAGGPRTGELLF. The CDR3 region has the DNA TGTGCCACCAGTGACGGACTAGCGGGAGGGCCTCGCACCGGGGAGCTGCTTTTT.

On this clonotype: This sequence may be a read error, since a much larger clone differs from it by one base. This rearrangement joins TRBV6-6 to TRBJ2-1; no clear D gene. The germline V gene encodes CDR1 MNHNY and CDR2 SVGAGI (reference sequence). Trimming removed 8 bases at V and 8 bases at J, with 10 bases between. The CDR3 loop spans 11 amino acids. CDR3 sequence: CASRNGHEQFF. CDR3 nucleotides: TGTGCCAGCCGAAACGGGCATGAGCAGTTCTTC.

About this clonotype itself: In this CDR3 the conserved last residue, phenylalanine or tryptophan, is missing, so a read error is likely. V gene TRBV11-2 combines with J gene TRBJ2-1, with 7 nucleotides matching TRBD1. This CDR3 is built from 15 residues. The trim removed 2 bases at V and 7 bases at J, leaving 8 bases unmatched. Per germline, CDR1 SGHAT and CDR2 FQNNGV. The CDR3 sequence is CASSLMTGPENEQFI. The CDR3 nucleotides read TGTGCCAGCAGCTTAATGACAGGGCCGGAGAATGAGCAGTTCATC.

Worth noting for this clonotype: A much bigger clone sits one base away, suggesting this may be a read error. The CDR3 DNA follows: TGTGCCAGCAATGAAGCATCAGGGGACAGCTCACGCGGGGAGCTGTTTTTT. Translation gives CASNEASGDSSRGELFF. The V gene is TRBV6-1, the J gene TRBJ2-2, with TRBD1 matching over 7 bases. CDR3 length: 17 amino acids. Germline CDR1 MNHNS, CDR2 SASEGT.

This chain uses TRBV5-1 with TRBJ2-2, with D maybe TRBD1 (5 bases). Germline CDR1 reads SGHRS; CDR2 reads YFSETQ. CDR3 length equals 15 residues. V was shortened by 4 bases and J by 3 bases, with 13 bases between the two germline ends. CDR3 in amino acids: CASSLRQSDTGELFF. The DNA for the CDR3 is TGCGCCAGCAGCCTAAGACAGTCGGACACCGGGGAGCTGTTTTTT.

As concerns this clonotype: The conserved closing phenylalanine or tryptophan is absent in this CDR3, likely reflecting a read error. The DNA is omitted, as the CDR3 cannot be located on it reliably, and the CDR3 follows TCRdb's listing. V gene TRBV12-3 or TRBV12-4 combines with J gene TRBJ2-2; TRBD2 is the table's D call, not checked against the DNA. The CDR3 length equals 15 residues, ends included. This chain's CDR3 is CASSPAGVATGELFY.

As for this clonotype: A read error may be the cause here, since a much bigger clone is one base away. This chain connects TRBV6-1 to TRBJ1-5; perhaps TRBD1 as D (6 bases). Germline values: CDR1 MNHNS, CDR2 SASEGT. This CDR3 contains 17 residues. Here the CDR3 reads CASSEQGGALLNQPHHF. The CDR3 region has the DNA TGTGCCAGCAGTGAACAAGGGGGGGCCCTACTCAATCAGCCCCACCATTTT.

On this clonotype: The CDR3 does not end in the conserved phenylalanine or tryptophan, so this is likely a read error. The chain joins TRBV6-5 to TRBJ2-7; D is possibly TRBD1 (5 bases). Trimming took 6 bases from V and 2 from J, leaving 14 bases between them. The germline V gene has CDR1 MNHEY and CDR2 SVGAGI. The CDR3 covers 14 residues. The CDR3 DNA reads as TGTGCCAGCAGCGATCTGACAGACCCCTACGAGCAGTACCTC. Protein: CASSDLTDPYEQYL.

To note about this clonotype: A much bigger clone sits one base away, suggesting this may be a read error. The V call is TRBV12-3 or TRBV12-4, the J call TRBJ1-2, with TRBD1 identical over 8 bases. The CDR3 is 14 residues long. The CDR3 DNA follows: TGTGCCAGCAGTTGGGGACAGGCGAACTATGACTACACCTTC. This gives the protein CASSWGQANYDYTF.

Concerning this clonotype: A much larger clone differs from this one at a single base, so this may be a read error. The rearrangement joins TRBV12-3 or TRBV12-4 to TRBJ1-6; D not resolved. The CDR3 has 15 amino acids. The V end was cut by 6 bases, the J end by 5 bases, with 14 bases between. The DNA of the CDR3 is TGTGCCAGCAGCCTATGGGTCTCTCATAATTCACCCCTCCACTTT. As protein: CASSLWVSHNSPLHF.

This clonotype was observed a handful of times. The J gene is TRBJ2-1, the V gene TRBV30; tentatively, D is TRBD2 (6 bases). This CDR3 has 14 amino acids. V was trimmed by 0 bases and J by 12 bases, leaving 18 bases between them. Looked up from germline, CDR1 is GTSNPN and CDR2 is SVGIG (reference sequence). In nucleotides, the CDR3 is TGTGCCTGGAGTGTAAAGGCGGGAATCCGGACGCAGTTCTTC. It translates to CAWSVKAGIRTQFF. Filled out from reference TRBV30 and TRBJ2-1, the complete variable domain reads SQTIHQWPATLVQPVGSPLSLECTVEGTSNPNLYWYRQAAGRGLQLLFYSVGIGQISSEVPQNLSASRPQDRQFILSSKKLLLSDSGFYLCAWSVKAGIRTQFFGPGTRLTVL.

Here the CDR3 DNA reads TGTGCCAGCAGTCTAGGGGGGCAGGGGGCTCGTTACGAGCAGTACTTC. The encoded protein is CASSLGGQGARYEQYF. The chain couples TRBV28 to TRBJ2-7; 8 bases match TRBD1. Unmatched junction bases numbered 13, after V lost 5 bases and J lost 4 bases. CDR1 and CDR2 from the germline V gene are MDHEN and SYDVKM. The CDR3 sequence is 16 residues long.

This sequence joins TRBV28 and TRBJ2-5; 7 positions agree with TRBD1. The germline V gene encodes CDR1 MDHEN and CDR2 SYDVKM. V shed 4 bases and J 4 bases; nucleotides not matched to a gene: 3. The CDR3 runs 13 residues. CDR3 sequence reads: CASSSQGVETQYF. CDR3 nucleotides: TGTGCCAGCAGTTCCCAGGGGGTAGAGACCCAGTACTTC. The whole variable domain, remainder taken from reference TRBV28 and TRBJ2-5, is DVKVTQSSRYLVKRTGEKVFLECVQDMDHENMFWYRQDPGLGLRLIYFSYDVKMKEKGDIPEGYSVSREKKERFSLILESASTNQTSMYLCASSSQGVETQYFGPGTRLLVL.

Comment on this clonotype: The junction differs from germline at one of its ends, possibly a read error. The chain is built from TRBV28 and TRBJ2-7; TRBD1 matches 9 bases. Germline V gene data show CDR1 as MDHEN and CDR2 as SYDVKM. CDR3 size: 15 residues. CDR3 region: CASSTTGTGTYEQYF. As DNA, the CDR3 is TGTGCCAGCAGTACCACCGGGACAGGGACCTATGAGCAGTACTTC.

This clonotype was detected many times. The rearrangement links TRBV6-5 to TRBJ1-2, with TRBD1 matching 10 bases. This CDR3 has 14 amino acids. The germline gives CDR1 MNHEY, CDR2 SVGAGI. The V and J ends lost 0 bases and 7 bases, in that order; junction bases with no gene match: 2. The CDR3 bases are TGTGCCAGCAGTTACTCGACAGGGGGCTCTGGCTACACCTTC. Translation gives CASSYSTGGSGYTF.

A note on this clonotype: Germline is not matched at one junction end, which may reflect a read error. The chain carries TRBV12-3 or TRBV12-4 and TRBJ2-3, with D maybe TRBD1 (6 bases). The CDR3 totals 14 residues. This chain's CDR3 is CASKKDRFADMQYF. The CDR3 DNA follows: TGTGCCAGCAAAAAAGACAGGTTCGCAGATATGCAGTATTTT.

The sample holds a few counts of this clonotype. V usage is TRBV4-1 and J usage is TRBJ2-3; 12 positions agree with TRBD2. Germline trimming cut 4 bases from V and 4 bases from J; bases unmatched to any gene: 6. Germline CDR1 is MGHRA and CDR2 is YSYEKL. This CDR3 has 16 amino acids. Written as DNA, the CDR3 is TGCGCCAGCAGCCTTGGGACTAGCGGGCTCGCAGATACGCAGTATTTT. This codes for CASSLGTSGLADTQYF.

About this clonotype itself: At one end the junction does not follow the germline gene, possibly because of a read error. The CDR3 loop reads CASSYPRAGLAPSYNDQFF. DNA of the CDR3: TGTGCCAGCAGTTACCCTCGGGCGGGACTAGCTCCCTCATACAATGATCAGTTCTTC. V is TRBV6-5 and J is TRBJ2-1, with 9 bases fitting TRBD2. The CDR3 length is 19 residues. Germline CDR1 is MNHEY and CDR2 is SVGAGI.

This chain joins TRBV10-3 and TRBJ2-2; D remains unclear. The CDR3 has 14 residues. Looked up from germline, CDR1 is ENHRY and CDR2 is SYGVKD. The V end lost 9 bases, the J end lost 4 bases, and 15 bases lay between the germline ends. CDR3 sequence reads: CAIRAGPGTGELFF. For the CDR3, the DNA is TGTGCCATTAGGGCCGGACCCGGCACCGGGGAGCTGTTTTTT.

Note on this clonotype: One junction end disagrees with the germline gene, perhaps due to a read error. The chain employs TRBV11-2 and TRBJ2-1; 11 bases map to TRBD2. The germline gives CDR1 SGHAT, CDR2 FQNNGV. The CDR3 has 16 residues. CDR3: CVSSFTLAGAGNEQFF. The CDR3 DNA sequence: TGTGTCAGCAGCTTTACACTAGCGGGAGCGGGTAATGAGCAGTTCTTC.